This TCR beta chain was captured by sequencing in a study of vaccination and CD4 T cells after COVID-19. Sequenced with the Oncomine TCR Beta short-read assay was DNA taken from cultured CD4+ T cells. Cultured CD4+ T cells yielded the extracted genomic DNA. TCRdb reprocessed the PCR reads via MiXCR and lists one record per CDR3 protein. The table records some 16,000 distinct CDR3 sequences, approximately 53% of them present only once. Trimming took off 3 bases at V and 0 bases at J, with 27 bases between the two ends. The CDR3 totals 20 residues. Germline V lookup: CDR1 MGHRA, CDR2 YSYEKL. The treatment denotes: approximately nine-day PBMC culture with coronavirus spike peptide pools or control peptides (ViraFEST assay). This clonotype was counted between two and nine times. Antigen specificity is unknown.

This rearrangement joins TRBV4-1 to TRBJ2-7; D gene unclear. Sample: CD4+ T cells from blood, cultured in vitro. The sequence came from a human donor who had recovered from COVID-19. CDR3 residues: CASSHPPPGLHLISSYEQYF. The CDR3 coding sequence is TGCGCCAGCAGCCATCCCCCCCCGGGTCTTCACTTAATTAGCTCCTACGAGCAGTACTTC.